A selection of T cell receptor beta chains follows, all from one sample in a study of radiotherapy plus CTLA-4 blockade in lung cancer. Libraries were prepared by immunoSEQ multiplex PCR; TCRdb keeps only in-frame clonotypes and omits some of them. The table includes around 59,000 clones, over 70% detected once. Sequenced here: peripheral blood, sampled from a patient treated with radiotherapy plus ipilimumab. The receptors shown here come from a human donor with non-small cell lung cancer who had a partial response to radiotherapy plus ipilimumab. Each CDR3 is given with its conserved first and last residue. D genes are given only for firm matches. Some rows have no size entry. The others give once, few or many, or a class for an expanded clone.

>TRBD2|TRBV6-5|-|TRBJ2-7
TGTGCCAGCAGTAGAGCGGGGGCCTCCTACGAGCAGTACTTC
CASSRAGASYEQYF
>-|TRBV5-1|-|TRBJ2-2
TGCGCCAGCAGCTTGGAAGTCACTTCGCACACCGGGGAGCTGTTTTTT
CASSLEVTSHTGELFF
>TRBD2|TRBV6-5|once|TRBJ2-7
TGTGCCAGCAGTTACTTAACCGGGACTAAGCCCTACGAGCAGTACTTC
CASSYLTGTKPYEQYF
>-|TRBV6-1|-|TRBJ1-1
TGTGCCAGCGACAGAAACACTGAAGCTTTCTTT
CASDRNTEAFF
>-|TRBV6-5|-|TRBJ1-2
TGTGCCAGCAGTCCCTGGCGCGGGGACTATGGCTACACCTTC
CASSPWRGDYGYTF
>TRBD1|TRBV5-1|-|TRBJ2-2
TGCGCCAGCACGGGACAGGTCGCCTTGAACACCGGGGAGCTGTTTTTT
CASTGQVALNTGELFF
>TRBD1|TRBV5-1|-|TRBJ2-3
TGCGCCAGCAGCATGCCCCCGGGACAGGGCACAGATACGCAGTATTTT
CASSMPPGQGTDTQYF
>-|TRBV7-8|-|TRBJ1-4
TGTGCCAGCAGCGGGAGCGCAACTAATGAAAAACTGTTTTTT
CASSGSATNEKLFF
>-|TRBV18|once|TRBJ1-1
TGTGCCAGCTCCCTCGGGGGGCCCGCGAACACTGAAGCTTTCTTT
CASSLGGPANTEAFF
>TRBD1|TRBV6-5|once|TRBJ2-1
TGTGCCAGCAGTTACTCGGGACAGGGGGATGAGCAGTTCTTC
CASSYSGQGDEQFF
>TRBD2|TRBV5-1|-|TRBJ2-1
TGCGCCAGCAGCCGATATAGCGGGGGGGCCGGGGATGAGCAGTTCTTC
CASSRYSGGAGDEQFF
>-|TRBV11-3|-|TRBJ2-5
TGTGCCAGCAGCTTAAATCGCCAGGAGACCCAGTACTTC
CASSLNRQETQYF
>TRBD2|TRBV10-3|few|TRBJ2-3
TGTGCCATCAGTGCTACTAGCGGGGCTCGAGATACGCAGTATTTT
CAISATSGARDTQYF
>-|TRBV7-3|-|TRBJ1-1
TGTGCCAGCAGCTCAGGACACGGGAACACTGAAGCTTTCTTT
CASSSGHGNTEAFF
>TRBD2|TRBV5-1|once|TRBJ2-3
TGCGCCAGCCTACCGGGACTAGCTGCAGATACGCAGTATTTT
CASLPGLAADTQYF
>-|TRBV11-2|-|TRBJ2-7
TGTGCCAGCAACCCACTCACAGGGACCTACGAGCAGTACTTC
CASNPLTGTYEQYF
>TRBD1|TRBV5-1|-|TRBJ1-1
TGCGCCAGCAGCGTAAGAGCCGGGACAGGGGGCGCGAACACTGAAGCTTTCTTT
CASSVRAGTGGANTEAFF
>TRBD1|TRBV27|few|TRBJ2-4
TGTGCCAGCAGTCGGGGACAGGTTGGAGCCAAAAACATTCAGTACTTC
CASSRGQVGAKNIQYF
>TRBD2|TRBV5-1|-|TRBJ2-3
TGCGCCAGCAGCCCCGGGGGGGGCCCAGATACGCAGTATTTT
CASSPGGGPDTQYF
>TRBD1|TRBV5-6|-|TRBJ1-6
TGTGCCAGCAGCTTGACTCGGGACAGGGGTTATAATTCACCCCTCCACTTT
CASSLTRDRGYNSPLHF
>-|TRBV7-2|-|TRBJ1-6
TGTGCCAGCAGCTTAGCCGCAGGGACGGGGGGTCCCCTCCACTTT
CASSLAAGTGGPLHF
>TRBD1|TRBV5-1|-|TRBJ2-5
TGCGCCAGCAGCTTGCGGACAGGGGAGGTCGGGACCCAGTACTTC
CASSLRTGEVGTQYF
>TRBD1|TRBV27|few|TRBJ1-1
TGTGCCAGCAACCCTTCACAGGGGGCAACGAGGGAAGCTTTCTTT
CASNPSQGATREAFF
>-|TRBV19|-|TRBJ1-5
TGTGCCAGTAGTATTGGACAGAGCAATCAGCCCCAGCATTTT
CASSIGQSNQPQHF
>-|TRBV6-5|many|TRBJ1-5
TGTGCCAGCAGTTCACAGGGTCACGGCAATCAGCCCCAGCATTTT
CASSSQGHGNQPQHF
>-|TRBV11-3|-|TRBJ2-2
TGTGCCAGCAGCCCCCCAGGGATGCGCACCGGGGAGCTGTTTTTT
CASSPPGMRTGELFF
>-|TRBV7-2|once|TRBJ1-1
TGTGCCAGCAGCCCCTTTTCAGGGATTGAAGCTTTCTTT
CASSPFSGIEAFF
>TRBD1|TRBV10-2|-|TRBJ2-5
TGCGCCAGCAGTCCTACAGGGGGAGAGACCCAGTACTTC
CASSPTGGETQYF
>-|TRBV6-1|-|TRBJ2-7
TGTGCCAGCAGTGAAGCCTGGTCAGGGGTCGAGCAGTACTTC
CASSEAWSGVEQYF
>TRBD1|TRBV25-1|-|TRBJ1-1
TGTGCCAGCAGTGGCGGACAGGTCCTTATGAACACTGAAGCTTTCTTT
CASSGGQVLMNTEAFF
>TRBD1|TRBV30|few|TRBJ2-5
TGTGCCTGGAGTACAGGGGAAACGACCCAGTACTTC
CAWSTGETTQYF
>-|TRBV28|few|TRBJ2-7
TGTGCCAGCAGTTTTAACAGATACGAGCAGTACTTC
CASSFNRYEQYF
>TRBD2|TRBV7-6|-|TRBJ2-7
TGTGCCAGCAGCTTGAGGGAGGGTAACTACGAGCAGTACTTC
CASSLREGNYEQYF
>-|TRBV14|-|TRBJ1-6
TGTGCCAGCAGCCAAGATGGGGCCCGGAGCTCCTATAATTCACCCCTCCACTTT
CASSQDGARSSYNSPLHF
>TRBD1|TRBV5-1|-|TRBJ2-7
TGCGCCAGCAGCTTGGGGGGACAGGGGTTCTACGAGCAGTACTTC
CASSLGGQGFYEQYF
>TRBD1|TRBV6-1|-|TRBJ2-7
TGTGCCAGCAGTGAAAGGCAGGGGGCCGTCTACGAGCAGTACTTC
CASSERQGAVYEQYF
>-|TRBV7-2|-|TRBJ1-4
TGTGCCAGCAGCTTAGGGTCCCGGGGGGAAAAACTGTTTTTT
CASSLGSRGEKLFF
>-|TRBV14|-|TRBJ1-6
TGTGCCAGCAGCCAAGTATCGGGGTGGGATTCACCCCTCCACTTT
CASSQVSGWDSPLHF
>-|TRBV13|-|TRBJ1-1
TGTGCCAGCAGCTTAGGCACAGGGAGCACTGAAGCTTTCTTT
CASSLGTGSTEAFF
>-|TRBV6-6|-|TRBJ1-1
TGTGCCACGAGGGACATTTTCACTGAAGCTTTCTTT
CATRDIFTEAFF
>-|TRBV5-6|-|TRBJ2-7
TGTGCCAGCAGCTTGGACCCCAGGGTAGATAACGAGCAGTACTTC
CASSLDPRVDNEQYF
>TRBD1|TRBV6-1|-|TRBJ2-5
TGTGCCAGCATAGGACAGGGGGCGCGTGAGACCCAGTACTTC
CASIGQGARETQYF
>TRBD1|TRBV11-3|-|TRBJ2-2
TGTGCCAGCAGCTTCTCCGGGACAGGGACGGCGGGGGAGCTGTTTTTT
CASSFSGTGTAGELFF
>TRBD1|TRBV2|-|TRBJ1-3
TGTGCCAGCAGCCTAGACAGGGCCCGGGGAAACACCATATATTTT
CASSLDRARGNTIYF
>-|TRBV5-1|once|TRBJ2-6
TGCGCCAGCAGCTCCGGGGAAAGTTCGGCCAACGTCCTGACTTTC
CASSSGESSANVLTF
>-|TRBV7-9|-|TRBJ2-7
TGTGCCAGCAGCTTAGGATCCCTCATAAAGGCCCAGTCCGGGGAGCAGTACTTC
CASSLGSLIKAQSGEQYF
>TRBD1|TRBV6-5|-|TRBJ1-3
TGTGCCAGCAGCCAGGGGGCGCGAGGAAACACCATATATTTT
CASSQGARGNTIYF
>-|TRBV6-5|-|TRBJ1-1
TGTGCCAGCAGTTACTCGATCCAGGGCACTGAAGCTTTCTTT
CASSYSIQGTEAFF
>-|TRBV5-1|few|TRBJ2-7
TGCGCCAGCAGACCCTCGATCGACAGTGGTGAGCAGTACTTC
CASRPSIDSGEQYF
>TRBD1|TRBV28|-|TRBJ1-2
TGTGCCAGCAGATGGACAGGGCGGGGCTATGGCTACACCTTC
CASRWTGRGYGYTF
>-|TRBV29-1|-|TRBJ2-1
TGCAGCGTTGAAGATCCCGGGAGTGAGCAGTTCTTC
CSVEDPGSEQFF
>-|TRBV4-3|-|TRBJ1-2
TGCGCCAGCAGCCAAGATCGCGGGGGACTCTCCTATGGCTACACCTTC
CASSQDRGGLSYGYTF
>-|TRBV5-1|-|TRBJ2-7
TGCGCCAGCAGCGCGAATTACGAGCAGTACTTC
CASSANYEQYF